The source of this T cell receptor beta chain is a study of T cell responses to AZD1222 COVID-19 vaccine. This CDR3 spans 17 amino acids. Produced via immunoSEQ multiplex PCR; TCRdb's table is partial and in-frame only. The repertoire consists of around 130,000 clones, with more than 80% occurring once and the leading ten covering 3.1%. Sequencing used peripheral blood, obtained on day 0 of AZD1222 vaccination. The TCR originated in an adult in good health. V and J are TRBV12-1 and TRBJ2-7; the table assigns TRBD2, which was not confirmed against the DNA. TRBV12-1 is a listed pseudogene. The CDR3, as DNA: TGTGCCAGCAGCCCCTCACGGGGGGGGGTACGAGCCTACGAGCAGTACTTC. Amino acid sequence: CASSPSRGGVRAYEQYF.